The 27 T cell receptor beta chains below were found in one sample sequenced in a study of cytomegalovirus exposure and HLA in healthy donors. Primers for the PCR totalled 60 Vbeta and 13 Jbeta. Profiled with immunoSEQ multiplex PCR; TCRdb holds only in-frame clones, not every one. The data hold some 90,000 clones, with roughly four fifths observed a single time. Material: PBMCs. These receptors all come from a man aged 50-59 years in good health and CMV-seronegative.

The chain joins TRBV4-1 to TRBJ2-1; maybe TRBD2 (5 bases). Germline loops: CDR1 MGHRA, CDR2 YSYEKL. The ends were cut back, 3 bases at V and 6 bases at J, with 9 bases in the middle. The CDR3 covers 13 residues. CDR3 nucleotide sequence: TGCGCCAGCAGCCAGACTAACCTCAATGAGCAGTTCTTC. It yields the protein CASSQTNLNEQFF.

This clone was observed once. J is TRBJ1-1 and V is TRBV5-1; TRBD1 is a possible D gene (5 bases). Germline CDR1 is SGHRS and CDR2 is YFSETQ. Trimming removed 0 bases at V and 6 bases at J, with 12 bases between. The length of the CDR3 is 14 residues. CDR3 DNA: TGCGCCAGCAGCTTGGAGGGGTATGGGGCTGAAGCTTTCTTT. Translating gives CASSLEGYGAEAFF.

In this sample, this clone turned up once. The chain carries TRBV7-9 and TRBJ2-2, with no clear D. Germline values: CDR1 SEHNR, CDR2 FQNEAQ (reference sequence). Trimming took off 6 bases at V and 2 bases at J, with 7 bases between the two ends. The CDR3 totals 13 residues. CDR3 in amino acids: CASSRLNTGELFF. DNA for the CDR3: TGTGCCAGCAGTCGACTTAACACCGGGGAGCTGTTTTTT.

This clone was observed a handful of times. The chain is built from TRBV28 and TRBJ2-1; 10 bases fit TRBD2. V shed 7 bases, J shed 7 bases, and the junction held 19 bases outside the gene matches. The CDR3 is 18 residues long. The germline gives CDR1 MDHEN, CDR2 SYDVKM. The CDR3 DNA is TGTGCCAGCACCGAGGAGTTACGGCCTAGCGGGAGCAATAATGAGCAGTTCTTC. This codes for CASTEELRPSGSNNEQFF.

The rearrangement joins TRBV28 to TRBJ1-2; D remains ambiguous. Trimming removed 5 bases from V and 12 bases from J, with 19 bases in between. Germline CDR1 and CDR2: MDHEN and SYDVKM. The CDR3 covers 13 residues. In nucleotides, the CDR3 is TGTGCCAGCAGTCCATTCGGGGTTTTCCCGGACACCTTC. Residues: CASSPFGVFPDTF.

This chain joins TRBV15 and TRBJ2-7; 8 nucleotides match TRBD1. This CDR3 has 15 residues. Germline CDR1 is LNHNV and CDR2 is YYDKDF (reference sequence). V was pared by 1 base and J by 4 bases, with 6 bases of the junction left unmatched. For the CDR3, the DNA is TGTGCCACCAGCAGAGGCAGGACAGGGAATTACGAGCAGTACTTC. Translated, it gives CATSRGRTGNYEQYF.

The rearrangement joins TRBV6-1 to TRBJ2-7; the D gene is possibly TRBD1 (6 bases). Germline loops: CDR1 MNHNS, CDR2 SASEGT. The CDR3 has 13 amino acids. V dropped 7 bases and J dropped 4 bases, with 14 bases sitting between them. CDR3 residues: CASNALQGYEQYF. Written as DNA, the CDR3 is TGTGCCAGCAACGCACTACAGGGTTACGAGCAGTACTTC.

As to this clone: At one end the junction does not follow the germline gene, possibly because of a read error. Other DNA sequences in this specimen translate into the identical CDR3. This rearrangement joins TRBV15 to TRBJ2-7; TRBD1 matches at 9 bases. Per germline, CDR1 LNHNV and CDR2 YYDKDF (reference sequence). This CDR3 region has 15 residues. CDR3 nucleotide sequence: TGTGCCACCAGCAGAGACCGGGACAGGGTCCACGAACAGTACTTC. Its translation is CATSRDRDRVHEQYF.

The chain carries TRBV5-1 and TRBJ2-2, with a possible D match to TRBD1 (7 bases). This CDR3 has 15 residues. V lost 1 base and J 5 bases, leaving 12 bases between the germline ends. Germline V gene sequence: CDR1 SGHRS, CDR2 YFSETQ. CDR3 in DNA: TGCGCCAGCAGCTTGAGGACAGGAGGGACCGGGGAGCTGTTTTTT. This encodes CASSLRTGGTGELFF. Variable domain in full (rest from reference TRBV5-1 and TRBJ2-2): KAGVTQTPRYLIKTRGQQVTLSCSPISGHRSVSWYQQTPGQGLQFLFEYFSETQRNKGNFPGRFSGRQFSNSRSEMNVSTLELGDSALYLCASSLRTGGTGELFFGEGSRLTVL.

The chain uses TRBV5-1 and TRBJ1-4; D is unresolved. The CDR3 contains 14 residues. Trimming shortened V by 0 bases and J by 7 bases, and 10 bases separated the two germline ends. CDR1 is SGHRS and CDR2 is YFSETQ in the germline V gene. CDR3 amino acids: CASSLAGGSEKLFF. DNA for the CDR3: TGCGCCAGCAGCTTGGCGGGAGGTAGTGAAAAACTGTTTTTT.

This clone has just one count. V usage is TRBV7-3 and J usage is TRBJ2-5; 15 bases agree with TRBD2. From germline, CDR1 is SGHTA and CDR2 FQGTGA. The ends lost 6 bases at V and 5 bases at J; junction bases unmatched: 4. This CDR3 has 15 amino acids. The CDR3 nucleotides read TGTGCCAGCAGTCCCGGGACTAGCGGGAGGGAGACCCAGTACTTC. It encodes CASSPGTSGRETQYF.

This clone has only a few counts. The chain links TRBV30 to TRBJ1-6, with D perhaps TRBD1 (5 bases). The CDR3 extends over 16 amino acids. CDR1 GTSNPN and CDR2 SVGIG come from the germline V gene (reference sequence). The V and J ends lost 3 bases and 0 bases respectively, with 12 bases between them. The CDR3, as DNA: TGTGCCTGGAGGGCACAGGTGAGCTCCTATAATTCACCCCTCCACTTT. Amino acids: CAWRAQVSSYNSPLHF.

The genes are TRBV27 and TRBJ2-2; D is uncertain. The CDR3 contains 13 residues. The V end lost 2 bases, the J end lost 4 bases, and 5 bases lay between the germline ends. Germline CDR1 MNHEY, CDR2 SMNVEV (reference sequence). The CDR3 DNA reads TGTGCCAGCAGTTTACTCTCCACCGGGGAGCTGTTTTTT. It yields the protein CASSLLSTGELFF.

V usage is TRBV5-4 and J usage is TRBJ1-2; D remains unclear. Deletions cut 4 bases from V and 7 bases from J, with 17 bases between. This CDR3 has 14 amino acids. CDR1 and CDR2 (germline): SGHNT, YYREEE (reference sequence). In nucleotides, the CDR3 is TGTGCCAGCAGCGCTGAGGATGCAGTCACTGGCTACACCTTC. Translation gives CASSAEDAVTGYTF. The entire variable domain, with the rest obtained from reference TRBV5-4 and TRBJ1-2, is as follows: ETGVTQSPTHLIKTRGQQVTLRCSSQSGHNTVSWYQQALGQGPQFIFQYYREEENGRGNFPPRFSGLQFPNYSSELNVNALELDDSALYLCASSAEDAVTGYTFGSGTRLTVV.

V is TRBV6-5 and J is TRBJ2-7; maybe TRBD2 (5 bases). The V end lost 5 bases, the J end lost 7 bases, and 15 bases lay between the germline ends. CDR3 size: 13 residues. Looked up from germline, CDR1 is MNHEY and CDR2 is SVGAGI. The CDR3 loop reads CASSAPRGKEQYF. CDR3 bases: TGTGCCAGCAGTGCCCCCCGGGGTAAAGAGCAGTACTTC.

The J gene is TRBJ1-2, the V gene TRBV9; 7 bases are a match to TRBD1. Germline V CDR1 and CDR2: SGDLS, YYNGEE. The CDR3 covers 13 residues. After removal of 2 bases from V and 6 bases from J, the junction contained 4 bases not matched to a gene. CDR3 nucleotide sequence: TGTGCCAGCAGCGTGGGGACAGTTAATGGCTACACCTTC. Its protein is CASSVGTVNGYTF.

J is TRBJ2-5 and V is TRBV5-1; unclear D gene. Germline CDR1 is SGHRS and CDR2 is YFSETQ. CDR3 length: 14 residues. Trimming took 0 bases from V and 3 from J, leaving 9 bases between them. The chain's CDR3 is CASSLALPEETQYF. CDR3 bases: TGCGCCAGCAGCTTGGCCTTGCCAGAAGAGACCCAGTACTTC. Combining the CDR3 with reference TRBV5-1 and TRBJ2-5 gives the whole variable domain KAGVTQTPRYLIKTRGQQVTLSCSPISGHRSVSWYQQTPGQGLQFLFEYFSETQRNKGNFPGRFSGRQFSNSRSEMNVSTLELGDSALYLCASSLALPEETQYFGPGTRLLVL.

This clone was recorded once. The chain joins TRBV28 to TRBJ1-4; 9 bases align to TRBD1. V trimming: 4 bases; J trimming: 6 bases; junction bases outside the gene matches: 9. Germline loops: CDR1 MDHEN, CDR2 SYDVKM. There are 16 residues in the CDR3. The CDR3 sequence is CASSWTGQGLDEKLFF. In DNA form, the CDR3 reads TGTGCCAGCAGTTGGACGGGACAGGGACTTGATGAAAAACTGTTTTTT.

The rearrangement links TRBV9 to TRBJ2-2, with TRBD1 matching 7 bases. The germline V gene has CDR1 SGDLS and CDR2 YYNGEE. The CDR3 loop spans 15 amino acids. J lost 1 base, V lost 4 bases, and 4 bases had no gene match. CDR3 sequence reads: CASSTGQQNTGELFF. The CDR3 coding sequence is TGTGCCAGCAGCACGGGACAGCAGAACACCGGGGAGCTGTTTTTT.

The genes are TRBV5-1 and TRBJ2-7; 13 bases are a match to TRBD2. The CDR3 is 16 amino acids. Germline V gene sequence: CDR1 SGHRS, CDR2 YFSETQ. V lost 3 bases and J lost 5; bases outside the gene matches: 8. Here the CDR3 DNA reads TGCGCCAGCAGCTCCGGGACTAGCGGGACGGCGAACGAGCAGTACTTC. Residues: CASSSGTSGTANEQYF.

This rearrangement joins TRBV28 to TRBJ1-1; 8 nucleotides agree with TRBD1. This CDR3 has 15 residues. From germline, CDR1 is MDHEN and CDR2 SYDVKM. J was trimmed by 6 bases and V by 5 bases; bases with no gene match: 11. CDR3 region: CASSGERDRISEAFF. CDR3 nucleotides: TGTGCCAGCAGTGGGGAACGGGACAGGATTTCTGAAGCTTTCTTT.

The chain recombines TRBV29-1 with TRBJ2-3; 11 bases match TRBD2. V gave up 4 bases and J gave up 5 bases; unmatched junction bases: 2. CDR3 length equals 13 residues. Germline V CDR1 and CDR2: SQVTM, ANQGSEA. The CDR3 coding sequence is TGCAGCGTTGTTCTAGCGGGAGGAGATACGCAGTATTTT. Residues: CSVVLAGGDTQYF.

The chain employs TRBV6-1 and TRBJ1-1, with 7 bases matching TRBD1. Unmatched junction bases numbered 10, after V lost 5 bases and J lost 4 bases. The CDR3 covers 15 residues. Per the germline V gene, CDR1 is MNHNS and CDR2 is SASEGT. The DNA for the CDR3 is TGTGCCAGCAGTTCAACGACAGGGCAGGGCACTGAAGCTTTCTTT. Encoded protein: CASSSTTGQGTEAFF.

This clone was seen once. CDR3 nucleotide sequence: TGTGCCAGCAGTTACTCGGTTAGCGGGGGCACAGATACGCAGTATTTT. Its protein is CASSYSVSGGTDTQYF. The genes are TRBV6-5 and TRBJ2-3; 8 positions agree with TRBD2. V lost 0 bases and J lost 1; bases outside the gene matches: 3. This CDR3 comprises 16 residues. The germline CDR1 and CDR2 sequences are MNHEY and SVGAGI.

This chain uses TRBV18 with TRBJ2-7; the D gene is possibly TRBD1 (6 bases). CDR1 and CDR2 (germline): KGHSH, LQKENI. The CDR3 extends over 13 amino acids. Trimming removed 6 bases at V and 3 bases at J, with 12 bases between. The chain's CDR3 is CASSTGSFYEQYF. The DNA for the CDR3 is TGTGCCAGCTCGACAGGTTCTTTCTACGAGCAGTACTTC.

The chain recombines TRBV11-2 with TRBJ2-5; 7 nucleotides match TRBD2. With 0 bases clipped from V and 4 bases from J, the junction kept 8 bases outside the gene matches. Germline CDR1 reads SGHAT; CDR2 reads FQNNGV. The CDR3 contains 16 residues. The CDR3, as DNA: TGTGCCAGCAGCTTAGATCGATGGGACTACTCAGAGACCCAGTACTTC. The encoded protein is CASSLDRWDYSETQYF.

This CDR3 is CASRTSRDRGDQPQHF. The CDR3 bases are TGTGCCAGCAGGACTTCCCGGGACAGGGGAGACCAGCCCCAGCATTTT. This rearrangement joins TRBV28 to TRBJ1-5, with 10 nucleotides matching TRBD1. V shed 6 bases, J shed 7 bases, and the junction held 12 bases outside the gene matches. The CDR3 contains 16 residues. Looked up from germline, CDR1 is MDHEN and CDR2 is SYDVKM.